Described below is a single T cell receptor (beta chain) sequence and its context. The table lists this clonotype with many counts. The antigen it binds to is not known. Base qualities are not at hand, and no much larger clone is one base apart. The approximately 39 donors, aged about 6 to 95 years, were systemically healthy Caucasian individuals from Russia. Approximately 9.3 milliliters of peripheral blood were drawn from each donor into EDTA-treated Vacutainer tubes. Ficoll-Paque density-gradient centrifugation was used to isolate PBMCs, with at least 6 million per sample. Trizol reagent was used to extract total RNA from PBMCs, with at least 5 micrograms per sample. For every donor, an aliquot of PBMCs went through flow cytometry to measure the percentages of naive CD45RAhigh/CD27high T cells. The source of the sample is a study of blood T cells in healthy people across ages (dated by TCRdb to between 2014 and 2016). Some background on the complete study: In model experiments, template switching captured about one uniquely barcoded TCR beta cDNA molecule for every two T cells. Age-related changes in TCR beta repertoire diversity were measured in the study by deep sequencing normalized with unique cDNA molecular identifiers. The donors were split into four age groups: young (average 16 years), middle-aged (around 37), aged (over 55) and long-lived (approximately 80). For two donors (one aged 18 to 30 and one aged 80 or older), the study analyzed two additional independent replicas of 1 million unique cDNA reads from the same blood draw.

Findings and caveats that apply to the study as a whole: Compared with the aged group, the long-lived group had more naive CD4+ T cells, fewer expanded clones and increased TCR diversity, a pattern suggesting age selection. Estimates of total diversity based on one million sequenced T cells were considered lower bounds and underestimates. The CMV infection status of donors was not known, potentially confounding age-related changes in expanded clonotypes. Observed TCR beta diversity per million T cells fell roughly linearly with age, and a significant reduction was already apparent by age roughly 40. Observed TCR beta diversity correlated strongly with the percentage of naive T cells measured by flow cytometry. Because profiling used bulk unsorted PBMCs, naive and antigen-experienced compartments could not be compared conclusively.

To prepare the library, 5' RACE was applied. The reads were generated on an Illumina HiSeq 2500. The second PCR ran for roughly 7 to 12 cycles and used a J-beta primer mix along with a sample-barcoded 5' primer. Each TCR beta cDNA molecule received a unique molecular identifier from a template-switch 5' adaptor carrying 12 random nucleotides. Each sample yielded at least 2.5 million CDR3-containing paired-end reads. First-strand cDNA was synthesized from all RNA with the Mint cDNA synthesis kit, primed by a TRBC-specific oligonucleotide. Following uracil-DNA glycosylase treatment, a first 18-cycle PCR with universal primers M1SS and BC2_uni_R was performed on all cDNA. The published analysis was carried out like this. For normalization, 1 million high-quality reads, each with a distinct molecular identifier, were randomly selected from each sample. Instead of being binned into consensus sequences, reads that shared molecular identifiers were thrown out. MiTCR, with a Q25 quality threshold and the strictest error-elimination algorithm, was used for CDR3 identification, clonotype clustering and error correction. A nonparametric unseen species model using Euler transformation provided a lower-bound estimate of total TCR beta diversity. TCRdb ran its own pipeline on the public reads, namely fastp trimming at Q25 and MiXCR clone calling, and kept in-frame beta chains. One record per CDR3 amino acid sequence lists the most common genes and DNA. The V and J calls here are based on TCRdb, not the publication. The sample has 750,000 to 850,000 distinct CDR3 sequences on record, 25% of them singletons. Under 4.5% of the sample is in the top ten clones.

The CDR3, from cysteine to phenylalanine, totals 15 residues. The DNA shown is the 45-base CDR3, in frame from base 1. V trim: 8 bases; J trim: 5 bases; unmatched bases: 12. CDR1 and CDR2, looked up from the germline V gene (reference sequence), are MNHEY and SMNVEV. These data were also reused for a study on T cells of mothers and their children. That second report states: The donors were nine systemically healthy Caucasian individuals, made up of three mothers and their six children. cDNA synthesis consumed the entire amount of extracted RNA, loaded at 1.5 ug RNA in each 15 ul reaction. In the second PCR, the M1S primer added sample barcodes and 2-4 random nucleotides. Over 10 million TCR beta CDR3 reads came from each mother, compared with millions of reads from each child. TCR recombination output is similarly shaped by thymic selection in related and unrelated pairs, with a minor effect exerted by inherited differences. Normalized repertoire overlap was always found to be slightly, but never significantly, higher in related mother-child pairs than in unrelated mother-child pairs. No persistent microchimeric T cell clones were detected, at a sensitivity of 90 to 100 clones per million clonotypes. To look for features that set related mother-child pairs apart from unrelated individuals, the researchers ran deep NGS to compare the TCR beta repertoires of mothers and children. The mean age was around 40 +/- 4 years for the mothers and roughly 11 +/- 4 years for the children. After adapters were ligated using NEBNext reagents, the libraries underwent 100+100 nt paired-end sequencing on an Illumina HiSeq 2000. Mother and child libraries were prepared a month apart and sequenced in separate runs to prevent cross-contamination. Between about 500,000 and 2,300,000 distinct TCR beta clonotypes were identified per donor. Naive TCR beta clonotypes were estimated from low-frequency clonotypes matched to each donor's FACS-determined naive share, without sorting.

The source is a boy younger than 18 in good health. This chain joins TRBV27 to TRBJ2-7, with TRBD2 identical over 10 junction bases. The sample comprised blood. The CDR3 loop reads CASRRDSGGFDEQYF. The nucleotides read TGTGCCAGCCGGAGAGATAGCGGGGGGTTCGACGAGCAGTACTTC.